This entry describes one TCR beta chain. This sample was taken from a study of neoadjuvant nivolumab and ipilimumab in lung cancer. Libraries were prepared by immunoSEQ multiplex PCR; TCRdb keeps only in-frame clonotypes and omits some of them. Of more than 3,000 clones listed, around 90% were seen once; the top ten hold approximately 0.9%. Germline V gene lookup returns CDR1 LNHDA and CDR2 SQIVND (reference sequence). The CDR3 loop spans 14 amino acids. The V and J ends lost 6 bases and 0 bases respectively, with 9 bases between them. The material sequenced was tumor tissue, taken after neoadjuvant nivolumab, alone or with ipilimumab, at or shortly before surgery. The chain couples TRBV19 to TRBJ1-5; D is ambiguous. The sequence came from an adult with non-small cell lung cancer. As DNA, the CDR3 is TGTGCCAGTAGACGGGAGTATAGCAATCAGCCCCAGCATTTT. This codes for CASRREYSNQPQHF.